These T cell receptor beta chains were read from a single sample in a study of cytomegalovirus exposure and HLA in healthy donors. Sequencing was performed with immunoSEQ multiplex PCR; in TCRdb, only in-frame clones are kept and a portion is missing. Of 100,000 to 150,000 clones listed, about 80% are singletons. The sequenced sample consisted of PBMCs. These receptors were obtained from a middle-aged man in good health and CMV-seronegative. Each CDR3 is given with its conserved first and last residue. A D gene is named only where the DNA matches it firmly. Clone size, where shown, is once, few, many, or a class for clones that have expanded.

J gene	V gene	D gene	clone size	CDR3 DNA	CDR3 protein
TRBJ2-5	TRBV7-8	NA	NA	TGTGCCAGCAGCTTAGGGAGCTTAGAAGAGACCCAGTACTTC	CASSLGSLEETQYF
TRBJ1-6	TRBV7-9	NA	NA	TGTGCCAGCAGGGAGGAGGCAGGAGATATCTATAATTCACCCCTCCACTTT	CASREEAGDIYNSPLHF
TRBJ2-5	TRBV7-2	NA	few	TGTGCCAGCAGCACCAGACTAGGGGAACAAGAGACCCAGTACTTC	CASSTRLGEQETQYF
TRBJ1-2	TRBV7-3	NA	NA	TGTGCCAGCAGCCCGGGGGGTTCTAACTATGGCTACACCTTC	CASSPGGSNYGYTF
TRBJ2-1	TRBV5-6	NA	NA	TGTGCCAGCAGCTTGGCGGGCCGCCCGGGAAATGAGCAGTTCTTC	CASSLAGRPGNEQFF
TRBJ2-3	TRBV10-3	NA	NA	TGTGCCATCAGGGACAGTCACACAGATACGCAGTATTTT	CAIRDSHTDTQYF
TRBJ2-6	TRBV7-2	TRBD2	NA	TGTGCCAGCAGCTTATCGGGGGGATCTGGGGCCAACGTCCTGACTTTC	CASSLSGGSGANVLTF
TRBJ1-2	TRBV14	TRBD1	NA	TGTGCCAGCAGCCAATTTCGGACAGGTACCTATGGCTACACCTTC	CASSQFRTGTYGYTF
TRBJ1-1	TRBV6-5	NA	NA	TGTGCCAGCAGTTATCTGTGGGGTAGCGGGGAGACTGAAGCTTTCTTT	CASSYLWGSGETEAFF
TRBJ2-2	TRBV15	NA	NA	TGTGCCACCAGCAGAACCGGGGGTTTCACCGGGGAGCTGTTTTTT	CATSRTGGFTGELFF
TRBJ1-4	TRBV5-5	TRBD1	NA	TGTGCCAGCAGCCTTGAGACAGGGAATGAAAAACTGTTTTTT	CASSLETGNEKLFF
TRBJ1-3	TRBV7-9	TRBD1	few	TGTGCCAGCACCGTACAGGGGGCCTCTGGAAACACCATATATTTT	CASTVQGASGNTIYF
TRBJ1-4	TRBV27	TRBD1	few	TGTGCCAGCAGTTTCAGTTTCGGACAGGGAAATGAAAAACTGTTTTTT	CASSFSFGQGNEKLFF
TRBJ1-2	TRBV6-6	NA	NA	TGTGCCAGCAGTTACGGGGGGGGTGATGGCTACACCTTC	CASSYGGGDGYTF
TRBJ1-4	TRBV27	NA	NA	TGTGCCAGCAGTCCCCGCGGTCCGCTCCCCGCTAATGAAAAACTGTTTTTT	CASSPRGPLPANEKLFF
TRBJ2-7	TRBV19	NA	NA	TGTGCCAGTAGTTTTGCGGAGCGATCCTACGAGCAGTACTTC	CASSFAERSYEQYF
TRBJ2-7	TRBV15	NA	NA	TGTGCCACCAGCAGAGACCCCACTGAGAGGAAGCAGTACTTC	CATSRDPTERKQYF
TRBJ2-3	TRBV4-2	TRBD2	NA	TGTGCCAGCAGCCAAGTTAGCGGGGGGGCCACAGATACGCAGTATTTT	CASSQVSGGATDTQYF
TRBJ2-5	TRBV6-1	TRBD1	NA	TGTGCCAGCAGCCGACAGGGGGCCGGGGAGACCCAGTACTTC	CASSRQGAGETQYF
TRBJ2-3	TRBV30	TRBD1	few	TGTGCCTGGGGTACAGGGGGCACAGATACGCAGTATTTT	CAWGTGGTDTQYF
TRBJ2-2	TRBV11-3	TRBD2	NA	TGTGCCAGCAGACGGGGGGAGGGATCCGGGGAGCTGTTTTTT	CASRRGEGSGELFF
TRBJ1-1	TRBV29-1	NA	NA	TGCAGCGTTGAAGATCATCTGCGGTCAGCTTTCTTT	CSVEDHLRSAFF
TRBJ1-1	TRBV7-2	NA	NA	TGTGCCAGCAGCTTACGAATAGTGAACACTGAAGCTTTCTTT	CASSLRIVNTEAFF
TRBJ1-2	TRBV28	TRBD1	NA	TGTGCCAGCACCCTTGAGGGCAGGGGGAATGGCTACACCTTC	CASTLEGRGNGYTF
TRBJ1-5	TRBV4-1	NA	NA	TGCGCCAGCAGCCAGATGGACAGCTCCAATCAGCCCCAGCATTTT	CASSQMDSSNQPQHF
TRBJ2-2	TRBV5-6	NA	NA	TGTGCCAGCAGCTTCGGATTTCGGGCCGGGGAGCTGTTTTTT	CASSFGFRAGELFF
TRBJ2-5	TRBV18	TRBD1	NA	TGTGCCAGCTCACAAAGTCCGGGACAGGGCCAAGAGACCCAGTACTTC	CASSQSPGQGQETQYF
TRBJ2-1	TRBV5-4	NA	NA	TGTGCCAGCAGCTTGGACAGAAACAATGAGCAGTTCTTC	CASSLDRNNEQFF
TRBJ1-1	TRBV4-1	NA	once	TGCGCCAGCAGCCAAGGCTTGGCTAGGACAAGACACCTGGGAGCTTTCTTT	CASSQGLARTRHLGAFF
TRBJ1-1	TRBV28	TRBD1	NA	TGTGCCAGCAACGGACAGGGGGCGCCTACTGAAGCTTTCTTT	CASNGQGAPTEAFF
TRBJ2-6	TRBV6-5	NA	NA	TGTGCCAGCACCATCTCTGGGGCCAACGTCCTGACTTTC	CASTISGANVLTF
TRBJ2-4	TRBV28	NA	once	TGTGCCAGCAGTTCGGAGGGACCAGCCAAAAACATTCAGTACTTC	CASSSEGPAKNIQYF
TRBJ1-4	TRBV9	TRBD1	NA	TGTGCCAGCAGCGCACCGGGACAGGGTTTACTGTTTTTT	CASSAPGQGLLFF
TRBJ2-1	TRBV14	TRBD2	NA	TGTGCCAGCAGCTGGGGACTAGCGGGGGGTCCCCCTGGTGAGCAGTTCTTC	CASSWGLAGGPPGEQFF
TRBJ2-3	TRBV6-4	NA	NA	TGTGCCAGCAGCAAGTCGTTGGGTCAGGACACAGATACGCAGTATTTT	CASSKSLGQDTDTQYF
TRBJ1-2	TRBV7-6	TRBD1	few	TGTGCCAGCAGCGAGGGGGCTAGTGGCTACACCTTC	CASSEGASGYTF